The 10 T cell receptor beta chains presented below share a single source sample, sequenced in a study of blood T cell repertoires in COVID-19. Clones were sequenced by immunoSEQ multiplex PCR, and TCRdb holds only the in-frame ones, with some missing. The repertoire holds fewer than 350,000 clones, with about nine tenths as singletons. The sequenced sample was PBMCs or T cells enriched from blood (not recorded which). These receptors were taken from a woman in her thirties or forties with acute COVID-19.

About this clone itself: The same CDR3 also results from other DNA sequences found in this sample. The chain recombines TRBV12-3 or TRBV12-4 with TRBJ1-2, with D perhaps TRBD1 (6 bases). V shed 1 base and J shed 8 bases, with 11 bases lying between them. The CDR3 is made up of 13 amino acids. The CDR3 DNA sequence: TGTGCCAGCAGTTTAGAGGGGGTTAGGGGCTACACCTTC. The encoded protein is CASSLEGVRGYTF.

The rearrangement joins TRBV7-9 to TRBJ1-1, with 7 bases lining up with TRBD1. The CDR3 is made up of 18 amino acids. The V segment lost 5 bases and the J segment 5 bases; nucleotides outside the gene matches: 20. Germline-derived CDR1 and CDR2 are SEHNR and FQNEAQ (reference sequence). Here the CDR3 DNA reads TGTGCCAGCAGCCGGAAGAGGGCTGGAGACAGGGAGTCGACTGAAGCTTTCTTT. Protein product: CASSRKRAGDRESTEAFF.

Details on this clone: The junction and the germline gene differ at one end; a read error may be behind it. V is TRBV7-7 and J is TRBJ2-2; 7 nucleotides agree with TRBD1. Germline V gene sequence: CDR1 SSHAT, CDR2 FNYEAQ (reference sequence). The CDR3 extends over 15 amino acids. The CDR3 nucleotides read TGTGCTAGCAGCCAGAGACAGGGGAACACCGGGGAGCTGTTTTTT. Protein product: CASSQRQGNTGELFF.

This clone has a single count. The chain couples TRBV10-2 to TRBJ2-1; D is perhaps TRBD2 (5 bases). The CDR3 is 15 amino acids. In germline, CDR1 is WSHSY, CDR2 SAAADI. V shed 2 bases and J shed 5 bases, with 13 bases lying between them. CDR3 nucleotides: TGCGCCAGCAGTGAGAGAGGGAGAAGTCACAATGAGCAGTTCTTC. It translates to CASSERGRSHNEQFF.

The V call is TRBV5-1, the J call TRBJ2-3, with 7 bases identical to TRBD1. The CDR3 covers 16 residues. V dropped 1 base and J dropped 4; count of bases not matched to a gene: 9. Germline loops: CDR1 SGHRS, CDR2 YFSETQ. CDR3 bases: TGCGCCAGCAGCTTGAACCCGCAGGGGGAGCCAGATACGCAGTATTTT. It codes for CASSLNPQGEPDTQYF.

In this sample, this clone turned up once. The V call is TRBV5-6, the J call TRBJ2-7; 8 bases match TRBD2. The CDR3 is 16 amino acids. V lost 4 bases, J lost 6 bases, and 15 bases stayed unmatched. Per the germline V gene, CDR1 is SGHDT and CDR2 is YYEEEE. CDR3 region: CASSQPRAGTSSEQYF. The CDR3 DNA sequence: TGTGCCAGCAGCCAACCGAGGGCCGGGACTAGTTCCGAGCAGTACTTC.

This clone was observed a single time. The V call is TRBV18, the J call TRBJ1-1; no clear D gene. V gave up 2 bases and J gave up 1 base, with 8 bases separating them. Germline CDR1 and CDR2: KGHSH and LQKENI. The CDR3 extends over 14 amino acids. The CDR3 DNA reads as TGTGCCAGCTCACCAGATCAGGCGAACACTGAAGCTTTCTTT. This translates into CASSPDQANTEAFF.

CDR3 bases: TGTGCCAGCAGTATAGGACAGGGGATTCAGCCCCAGCATTTT. It encodes CASSIGQGIQPQHF. This sequence joins TRBV2 and TRBJ1-5; the match to TRBD1 covers 9 bases. CDR1 is SNHLY, CDR2 FYNNEI, per germline. The CDR3 has 14 residues. The J segment lost 6 bases and the V segment lost 5 bases, leaving 5 bases of the junction unmatched.

V is TRBV7-6 and J is TRBJ1-2, with a possible D match to TRBD1 (6 bases). Germline V lookup: CDR1 SGHVS, CDR2 FNYEAQ. The CDR3 covers 15 residues. Trimming left V 1 base short and J 5 bases short, with 14 bases between. CDR3 loop: CASSLVGGGRYGYTF. The CDR3 DNA reads as TGTGCCAGCAGCTTAGTAGGGGGGGGCCGGTATGGCTACACCTTC.

This clone was seen repeatedly, ten times or more. The chain joins TRBV4-3 to TRBJ2-7, with D possibly matching TRBD1 (5 bases). The germline gives CDR1 LGHNA, CDR2 YSLEER. The CDR3 sequence is 14 residues long. V shed 0 bases and J shed 1 base, with 7 bases lying between them. The CDR3 nucleotides read TGCGCCAGCAGCCAAGACAGGGATTCCTACGAGCAGTACTTC. This translates into CASSQDRDSYEQYF.